Below, one TCR beta chain is given with its context. One end of the junction varies from germline; a read error may be responsible. TCRdb's table, derived via immunoSEQ multiplex PCR, lists solely in-frame clones and lacks some. Here the sample spans tens of thousands of clones, about 90% being singletons. The sample belongs to a study of T cell changes during pregnancy in multiple sclerosis. Germline-derived CDR1 and CDR2 are MDHEN and SYDVKM. The CDR3 runs to 14 residues. Sequenced material: CD4+ T cells from peripheral blood mononuclear cells, taken in the second trimester of pregnancy. The clonotype was recovered from a female donor in good health, enrolled as a control in a pregnancy study. This chain connects TRBV28 to TRBJ2-7; D not resolved. The chain's CDR3 is CASTRKGFSYGQYF. CDR3 coding DNA: TGTGCCAGCACTAGGAAAGGCTTCTCCTACGGGCAGTACTTC. The full variable domain, in which reference TRBV28 and TRBJ2-7 provide the parts outside the CDR3, is DVKVTQSSRYLVKRTGEKVFLECVQDMDHENMFWYRQDPGLGLRLIYFSYDVKMKEKGDIPEGYSVSREKKERFSLILESASTNQTSMYLCASTRKGFSYGQYFGPGTRLTVT.